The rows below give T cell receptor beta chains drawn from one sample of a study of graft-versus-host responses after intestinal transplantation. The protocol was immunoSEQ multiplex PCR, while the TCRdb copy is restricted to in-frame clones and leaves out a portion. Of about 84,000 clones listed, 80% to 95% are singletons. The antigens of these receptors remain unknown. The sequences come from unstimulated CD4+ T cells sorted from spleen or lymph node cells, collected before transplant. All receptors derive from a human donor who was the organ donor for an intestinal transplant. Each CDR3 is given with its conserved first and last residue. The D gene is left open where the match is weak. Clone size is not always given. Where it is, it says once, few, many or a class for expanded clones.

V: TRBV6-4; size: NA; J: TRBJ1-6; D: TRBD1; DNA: TGTGCCAGCAGTCCCATGGACAGGGCCAATTCACCCCTCCACTTT; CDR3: CASSPMDRANSPLHF
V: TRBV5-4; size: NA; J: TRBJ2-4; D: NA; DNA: TGTGCCAGCAGTAAAAATTCGCAGGAGGACATTCAGTACTTC; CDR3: CASSKNSQEDIQYF
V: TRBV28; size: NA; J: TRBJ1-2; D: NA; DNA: TGTGCCAGCAGTTTTCCCCCTCCGAACTATGGCTACACCTTC; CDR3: CASSFPPPNYGYTF
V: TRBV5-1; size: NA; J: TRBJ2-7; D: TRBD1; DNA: TGCGCCAGCAGCAAGGTGACAGGGTCTCCCGAGCAGTACTTC; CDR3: CASSKVTGSPEQYF
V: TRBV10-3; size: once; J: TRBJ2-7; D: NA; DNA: TGTGCCATGGGGGACAAGCTCCGGGCCGAGCAGTACTTC; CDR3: CAMGDKLRAEQYF
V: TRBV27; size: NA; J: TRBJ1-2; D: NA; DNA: TGTGCCAGCAGTTTATCCCGTCACCAGGGGCTCTATGGCTACACCTTC; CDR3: CASSLSRHQGLYGYTF
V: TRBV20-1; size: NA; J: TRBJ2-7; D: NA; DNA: TGCAGTGCTACCAACTGGGCCGAGCAGTACTTC; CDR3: CSATNWAEQYF
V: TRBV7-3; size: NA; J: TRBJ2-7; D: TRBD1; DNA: TGTGCCAGCAGCCGTCCCGGGACAGGGGAAGCTCTTTACGAGCAGTACTTC; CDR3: CASSRPGTGEALYEQYF
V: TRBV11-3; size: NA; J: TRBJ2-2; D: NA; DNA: TGTGCCAGCAGCTTTATGACGGGGACGAACACCGGGGAGCTGTTTTTT; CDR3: CASSFMTGTNTGELFF
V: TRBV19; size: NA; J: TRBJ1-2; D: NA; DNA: TGTGCCAGTAGTACACCAAACATTAGGACACGCTCGGACGGCTATGGCTACACCTTC; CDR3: CASSTPNIRTRSDGYGYTF
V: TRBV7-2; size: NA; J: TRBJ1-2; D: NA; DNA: TGTGCCAGCAGCTTATCTCCTATGGGCTCCTATGGCTACACCTTC; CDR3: CASSLSPMGSYGYTF
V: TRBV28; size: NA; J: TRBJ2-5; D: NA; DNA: TGTGCCAGCAGCAGAAGGACAGACACCCAGTACTTC; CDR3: CASSRRTDTQYF
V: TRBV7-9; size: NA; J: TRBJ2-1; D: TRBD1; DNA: TGTGCCAGCAGCTCTAGACAGGGAAGAGTCGATGAGCAGTTCTTC; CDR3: CASSSRQGRVDEQFF
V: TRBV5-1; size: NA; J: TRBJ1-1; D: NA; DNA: TGCGCCAGCAGGGGCAGGGGAAGCACTGAAGCTTTCTTT; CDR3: CASRGRGSTEAFF
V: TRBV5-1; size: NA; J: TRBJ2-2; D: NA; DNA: TGCGCCAGCAGCTTGGCAGGGACCGGGGAGCTGTTTTTT; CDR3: CASSLAGTGELFF
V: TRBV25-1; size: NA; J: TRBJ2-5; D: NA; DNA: TGTGCCAGCAGTGTCAGGGCACGCCAAGAGACCCAGTACTTC; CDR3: CASSVRARQETQYF
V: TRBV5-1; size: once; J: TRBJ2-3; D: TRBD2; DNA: TGCGCCAGCAGCTTCGGGGGGGCTGGGACAGATACGCAGTATTTT; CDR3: CASSFGGAGTDTQYF
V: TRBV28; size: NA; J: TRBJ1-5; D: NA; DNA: TGTGCCAGCACCCAACCCCGGGTTCAGCCCCAGCATTTT; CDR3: CASTQPRVQPQHF
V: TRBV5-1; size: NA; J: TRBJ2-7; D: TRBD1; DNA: TGCGCCAGCAGTCGACAGGGGTTCTACGAGCAGTACTTC; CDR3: CASSRQGFYEQYF
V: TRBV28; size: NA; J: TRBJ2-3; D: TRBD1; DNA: TGTGCCAGCAGGCCAGGGGGCGTTACCCCAGATACGCAGTATTTT; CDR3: CASRPGGVTPDTQYF
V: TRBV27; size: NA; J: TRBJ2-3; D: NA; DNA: TGTGCCAGCAGTTTAATCTGGCGGGCAGATACGCAGTATTTT; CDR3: CASSLIWRADTQYF
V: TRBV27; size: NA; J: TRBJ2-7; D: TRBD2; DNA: TGTGCCAGCAGTTTAAGGCTAGCGGGAGCTTACGAGCAGTACTTC; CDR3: CASSLRLAGAYEQYF
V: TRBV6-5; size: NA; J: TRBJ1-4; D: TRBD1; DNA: TGTGCCAGCAGTAACCCGGGACAGATTAATGAAAAACTGTTTTTT; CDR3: CASSNPGQINEKLFF
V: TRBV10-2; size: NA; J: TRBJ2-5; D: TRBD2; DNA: TGCGCCAGCAGTGATTACGGGAGGGGGGAAGAGACCCAGTACTTC; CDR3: CASSDYGRGEETQYF
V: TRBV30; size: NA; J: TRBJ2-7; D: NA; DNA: TGTGCCTGGAGTACCCAGCTAGCCGACGAGCAGTACTTC; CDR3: CAWSTQLADEQYF
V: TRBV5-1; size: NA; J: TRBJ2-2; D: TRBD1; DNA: TGCGCCAGCAACGTCCCTGCAGGGGGCACCGGGGAGCTGTTTTTT; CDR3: CASNVPAGGTGELFF
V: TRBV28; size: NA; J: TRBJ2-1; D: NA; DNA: TGTGCCAGCAGTTACACATTCCCCGAGGGGCAGTTCTTC; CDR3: CASSYTFPEGQFF
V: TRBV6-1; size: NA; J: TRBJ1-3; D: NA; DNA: TGTGCCAGCAGTTCGAACAGGGGAAACACCATATATTTT; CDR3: CASSSNRGNTIYF
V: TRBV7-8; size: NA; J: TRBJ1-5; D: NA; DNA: TGTGCCAGCAGCCTAATAAGGACAACACCCTATCAGCCCCAGCATTTT; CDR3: CASSLIRTTPYQPQHF